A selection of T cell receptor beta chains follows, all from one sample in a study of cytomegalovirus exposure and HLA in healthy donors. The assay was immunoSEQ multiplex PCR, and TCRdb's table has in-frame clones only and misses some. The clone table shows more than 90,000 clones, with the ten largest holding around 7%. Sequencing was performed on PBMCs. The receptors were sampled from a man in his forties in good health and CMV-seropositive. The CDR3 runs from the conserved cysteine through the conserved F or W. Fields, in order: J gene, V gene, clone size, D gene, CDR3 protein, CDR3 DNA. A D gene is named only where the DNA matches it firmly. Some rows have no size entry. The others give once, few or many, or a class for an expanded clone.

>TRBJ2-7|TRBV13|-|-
CASSPILTSEQYF
TGTGCCAGCAGCCCCATTTTAACAAGCGAGCAGTACTTC
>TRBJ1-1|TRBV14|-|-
CASSQEYAAENTEAFF
TGTGCCAGCAGCCAAGAGTACGCGGCGGAGAACACTGAAGCTTTCTTT
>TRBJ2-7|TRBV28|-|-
CASSLGPGHATYEQYF
TGTGCCAGCAGTTTAGGTCCGGGACACGCTACCTACGAGCAGTACTTC
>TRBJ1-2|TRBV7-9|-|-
CASSLVSVYGYTF
TGTGCCAGCAGCTTAGTATCAGTATATGGCTACACCTTC
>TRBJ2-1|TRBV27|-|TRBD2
CASRVLSGDNEQFF
TGTGCCAGCAGGGTTTTGAGCGGGGACAATGAGCAGTTCTTC
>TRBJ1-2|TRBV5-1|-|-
CASSLVAGEVASYTF
TGCGCCAGCAGCTTGGTCGCGGGGGAGGTTGCTAGCTACACCTTC
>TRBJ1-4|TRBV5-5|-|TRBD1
CASSLGTERNEKLFF
TGTGCCAGCAGCTTAGGGACAGAAAGAAATGAAAAACTGTTTTTT
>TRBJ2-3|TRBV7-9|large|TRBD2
CASSLAAPRLAGGHMYF
TGTGCCAGCAGCTTAGCCGCCCCCCGACTAGCGGGAGGCCATATGTATTTT
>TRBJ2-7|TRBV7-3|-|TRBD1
CASSLVPQGASYEQYF
TGTGCCAGCAGCTTAGTGCCCCAGGGGGCTTCCTACGAGCAGTACTTC
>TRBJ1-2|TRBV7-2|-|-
CASSLGGTTGGYTF
TGTGCCAGCAGCTTAGGTGGGACAACGGGTGGCTACACCTTC
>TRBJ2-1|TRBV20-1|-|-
CSADGDIEQFF
TGCAGTGCTGATGGGGACATTGAGCAGTTCTTC
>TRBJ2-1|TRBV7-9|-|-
CASSSLDSFYNEQFF
TGTGCCAGCAGCTCACTAGACTCTTTCTACAATGAGCAGTTCTTC
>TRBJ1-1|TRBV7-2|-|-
CASSQADDTEAFF
TGTGCCAGCAGCCAGGCCGATGACACTGAAGCTTTCTTT
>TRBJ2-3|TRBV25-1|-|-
CASSENPRDTQYF
TGTGCCAGCAGTGAAAATCCGAGGGATACGCAGTATTTT
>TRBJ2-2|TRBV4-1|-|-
CASSQLASAPGELFF
TGCGCCAGCAGCCAATTGGCTAGCGCTCCCGGGGAGCTGTTTTTT
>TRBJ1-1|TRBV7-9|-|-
CASSLTGDTEAFF
TGTGCCAGCAGCTTAACCGGGGACACTGAAGCTTTCTTT
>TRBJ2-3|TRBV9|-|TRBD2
CASSVSQAGTGGQYF
TGTGCCAGCAGCGTAAGCCAGGCTGGGACGGGGGGGCAGTATTTT
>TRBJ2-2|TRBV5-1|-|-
CASSLVGGSDTGELFF
TGCGCCAGCAGCTTGGTTGGGGGGTCGGACACCGGGGAGCTGTTTTTT
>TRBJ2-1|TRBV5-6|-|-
CASSLGQGSYNEQFF
TGTGCCAGCAGCTTGGGGCAGGGGTCCTACAATGAGCAGTTCTTC
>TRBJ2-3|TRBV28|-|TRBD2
CASGGVGKADTQYF
TGTGCCAGCGGGGGGGTGGGAAAGGCAGATACGCAGTATTTT
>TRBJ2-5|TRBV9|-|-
CASSVEVDSGETQYF
TGTGCCAGCAGCGTAGAGGTGGATTCGGGGGAGACCCAGTACTTC
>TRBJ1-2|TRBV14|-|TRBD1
CASSPGQSYGYTF
TGTGCCAGCAGCCCGGGACAGAGCTATGGCTACACCTTC
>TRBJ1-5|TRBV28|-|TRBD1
CASRAGTAYNQPQHF
TGTGCCAGCAGGGCCGGGACAGCTTACAATCAGCCCCAGCATTTT
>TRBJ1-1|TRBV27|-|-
CASSHRVATEAFF
TGTGCCAGCAGTCACAGGGTGGCGACTGAAGCTTTCTTT
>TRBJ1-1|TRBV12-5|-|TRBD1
CASGTGTVLTEAFF
TGTGCTAGTGGAACCGGGACAGTTCTTACTGAAGCTTTCTTT